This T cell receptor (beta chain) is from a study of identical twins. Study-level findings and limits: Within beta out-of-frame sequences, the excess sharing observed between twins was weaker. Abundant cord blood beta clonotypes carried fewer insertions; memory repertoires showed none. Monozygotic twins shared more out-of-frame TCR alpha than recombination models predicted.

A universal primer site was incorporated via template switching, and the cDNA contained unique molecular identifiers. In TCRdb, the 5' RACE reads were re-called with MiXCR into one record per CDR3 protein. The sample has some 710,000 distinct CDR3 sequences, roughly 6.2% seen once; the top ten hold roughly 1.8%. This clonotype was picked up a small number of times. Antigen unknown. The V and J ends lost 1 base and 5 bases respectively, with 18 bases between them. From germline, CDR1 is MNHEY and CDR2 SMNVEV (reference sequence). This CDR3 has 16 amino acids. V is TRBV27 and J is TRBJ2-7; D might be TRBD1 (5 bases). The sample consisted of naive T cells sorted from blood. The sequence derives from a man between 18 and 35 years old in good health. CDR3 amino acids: CASSLYGARVRDEQYF. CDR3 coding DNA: TGTGCCAGCAGTTTATATGGGGCCAGGGTTCGAGACGAGCAGTACTTC.